This T cell receptor (beta chain) was observed in a study of persistence of HIV-infected CD4 T cells. Per the germline V gene, CDR1 is MNHEY and CDR2 is SVGEGT. Trimming pared 2 bases from V and 5 bases from J, leaving 9 bases between. This CDR3 is built from 13 residues. For this clone: The target antigen is unknown.

The immunoSEQ assay was version 4, run in survey mode. The protocol was immunoSEQ multiplex PCR, while the TCRdb copy is restricted to in-frame clones and leaves out a portion. The table includes more than 35,000 clones, approximately 89% detected once. Nonspecific anti-CD3/anti-CD28 bead stimulation represents the broad CD4+ T cell repertoire. Responding CD4+ T cells were sorted by upregulation of both CD40 ligand and CD69. Plasma HIV-1 RNA stayed below 50 copies/mL for at least 4 years. General study results and limits: CMV- and Gag-responding cells had lower TCRbeta richness than CD3/CD28-responding cells. Antigen-responding cells were enriched for degenerate expanded CDR3beta sequences.

The specimen comprised CD4+ T cells sorted from PBMCs after roughly 18-hour stimulation, sampled from a patient who received antiretroviral therapy. This sequence joins TRBV6-2 or TRBV6-3 and TRBJ1-1; a possible D gene is TRBD1 (5 bases). The clonotype originates from an adult man with HIV who was CMV-seropositive. CDR3 sequence (DNA): TGTGCCAGCAGTTACGTAGCAGGGACTGAAGCTTTCTTT. Residues: CASSYVAGTEAFF.